This T cell receptor beta chain was found in a study of CD8+ T cells in alopecia areata. V shed 1 base and J shed 2 bases, with 15 bases lying between them. CDR3 length: 18 amino acids. Germline assignment: CDR1 LGHNA and CDR2 YSLEER. cDNA serving as the sequencing template came from extracted, reverse transcribed RNA. Assay used: immunoSEQ multiplex PCR; TCRdb lists only in-frame clones, some missing. The table includes some 170,000 clones, roughly 50% detected once. Regarding treatment: oral pan-JAK inhibitor, 5-10 mg twice daily. Researchers took lesional scalp punch biopsies and peripheral blood from people who were alopecia areata patients.

The chain has TRBV4-3 and TRBJ2-6; TRBD1 might be the D (6 bases). Sequenced here: CD8+ T cells sorted from blood, sampled at week 24, from a patient treated with tofacitinib. The TCR originated in a human donor with alopecia areata. The CDR3 nucleotides read TGCGCCAGCAGCCAAGCCAGGGGTATTAGCGCTGGGGCCAACGTCCTGACTTTC. It is translated as CASSQARGISAGANVLTF.